Here is one T cell receptor (beta chain) with its context. This CDR3 is 14 amino acids long. Germline V gene sequence: CDR1 PRHDT, CDR2 FYEKMQ (reference sequence). V lost 5 bases, J lost 8 bases, and 16 bases lay in between. The sample originates from a study of blood T cell repertoires in COVID-19. Study summary: COVID-19 samples, acute and convalescent, were from the United States, Italy and Spain. The cDNA or gDNA used as material had been derived from T cells, B-cell-depleted T cells, or PBMCs.

Enrollment of patients from Seattle took place during active infection, with longitudinal follow-up. In the authors' methods: The authors estimated nucleated cell counts from reference gene primer amplification. Measured with immunoSEQ multiplex PCR; TCRdb has only the in-frame clones, and not every one. V, J and clone size are taken as reported in that table, and D and trimming were inferred from the DNA itself. This table has around 200,000 clones, less than 90% appearing once. This TCR came from a woman between 65 and 79 years old with COVID-19, enrolled during active disease. Sequencing was done on a sample of peripheral blood. This chain connects TRBV13 to TRBJ2-1; possible D gene TRBD1, 6 bases. This chain's CDR3 is CASSAQGYIDEQFF. For the CDR3, the DNA is TGTGCCAGCAGCGCCCAGGGGTACATCGATGAGCAGTTCTTC.